One sample yielded the 8 T cell receptor beta chains listed below, sequenced in a study of response to subunit inactivated influenza vaccine (dated by TCRdb to between 2017 and 2018). The library relied on RT-PCR. The reads were generated on an Illumina HiSeq 2500. TCRdb trimmed public reads at Q25 via fastp, called clones via MiXCR and kept in-frame beta chains. Here each entry gathers all rows of one CDR3 protein and keeps the most common genes and DNA. Recorded for this sample are about 800,000 distinct CDR3 sequences; about 20% of them occurred a single time. Together, the top ten hold roughly 10% of the sample. The specimen comprised PBMCs from blood, sampled roughly 5 days after vaccination. These receptors all come from a man aged 50-59 years who received an inactivated influenza vaccine. Donor details come from another sample of the same person, matched by shared clones.

This clonotype has more than one count but fewer than ten. The chain combines TRBV19 with TRBJ2-7, with D tentatively TRBD1 (6 bases). V was cut by 3 bases and J by 3 bases, with 9 bases left in between. Germline-derived CDR1 and CDR2 are LNHDA and SQIVND (reference sequence). The length of the CDR3 is 13 residues. CDR3 sequence reads: CASSMNRDYEQYF. The CDR3 DNA is TGTGCCAGTAGTATGAACAGGGACTACGAGCAGTACTTC. Together with reference TRBV19 and TRBJ2-7, the CDR3 gives the full variable domain: DGGITQSPKYLFRKEGQNVTLSCEQNLNHDAMYWYRQDPGQGLRLIYYSQIVNDFQKGDIAEGYSVSREKKESFPLTVTSAQKNPTAFYLCASSMNRDYEQYFGPGTRLTVT.

This clonotype showed up just a few times. This chain uses TRBV7-9 with TRBJ1-6; D is possibly TRBD1 (5 bases). The CDR3 contains 15 residues. Germline assignment: CDR1 SEHNR and CDR2 FQNEAQ (reference sequence). V was clipped by 7 bases and J by 6 bases, with 16 bases between them. CDR3 bases: TGTGCCAGCACCGGGACGGGAGTTATTAATTCACCCCTCCACTTT. It codes for CASTGTGVINSPLHF. The full variable domain, completed using reference TRBV7-9 and TRBJ1-6, is DTGVSQNPRHKITKRGQNVTFRCDPISEHNRLYWYRQTLGQGPEFLTYFQNEAQLEKSRLLSDRFSAERPKGSFSTLEIQRTEQGDSAMYLCASTGTGVINSPLHFGNGTRLTVT.

This clonotype was detected only a few times. This rearrangement joins TRBV29-1 to TRBJ2-1; D is perhaps TRBD1 or TRBD2 (5 bases each). V gave up 4 bases and J gave up 0 bases, with 10 bases separating them. The CDR3 runs to 14 residues. The germline CDR1 and CDR2 sequences are SQVTM and ANQGSEA. CDR3 nucleotide sequence: TGCAGCGTTGTCGGGGCGAGCTCCTACAATGAGCAGTTCTTC. It yields the protein CSVVGASSYNEQFF.

The chain uses TRBV20-1 and TRBJ2-3; D is unresolved. V was trimmed by 6 bases and J by 2 bases, leaving 12 bases between them. The length of the CDR3 is 13 residues. Per germline, CDR1 DFQATT and CDR2 SNEGSKA (reference sequence). The CDR3 DNA reads as TGCAGTGCCAGGACGGCTAACACAGATACGCAGTATTTT. Its translation is CSARTANTDTQYF.

The J gene is TRBJ2-2, the V gene TRBV20-1; tentatively, D is TRBD1 or TRBD2 (6 bases each). V was shortened by 3 bases and J by 0 bases, with 14 bases between the two germline ends. The CDR3 extends over 16 amino acids. In germline, CDR1 is DFQATT, CDR2 SNEGSKA (reference sequence). The CDR3 nucleotides are TGCAGTGCTAGTCCTGGGGGGCGCGCGAACACCGGGGAGCTGTTTTTT. This translates into CSASPGGRANTGELFF.

In its sample, this clonotype was seen a few times. This rearrangement joins TRBV4-2 to TRBJ2-1; no clear D. Germline CDR1 reads LGHNA; CDR2 reads YNFKEQ. V was cut by 0 bases and J by 6 bases, with 9 bases left in between. The CDR3 is 14 amino acids. CDR3 protein: CASSQDAAANEQFF. Written as DNA, the CDR3 is TGTGCCAGCAGCCAAGATGCGGCGGCCAATGAGCAGTTCTTC.

This clonotype was seen repeatedly, ten times or more. The rearrangement links TRBV24-1 to TRBJ1-2; D gene unclear. V lost 4 bases to trimming and J lost 4 bases, with 12 bases between them. CDR3 length: 14 residues. The germline V gene encodes CDR1 KGHDR and CDR2 SFDVKD. The chain's CDR3 is CATSEASQSYGYTF. For the CDR3, the DNA is TGTGCCACCAGTGAGGCTTCCCAGTCCTATGGCTACACCTTC.

This clonotype has more than one count but fewer than ten. The chain carries TRBV10-1 and TRBJ1-2; D ambiguous. Germline assignment: CDR1 WNHNN and CDR2 SYGVQD (reference sequence). CDR3 size: 14 residues. V was trimmed by 5 bases and J by 7 bases, leaving 17 bases between them. In nucleotides, the CDR3 is TGCGCCAGCAGTCCTTCGGGCAGAACGGCTGGCTACACCTTC. Its translation is CASSPSGRTAGYTF.